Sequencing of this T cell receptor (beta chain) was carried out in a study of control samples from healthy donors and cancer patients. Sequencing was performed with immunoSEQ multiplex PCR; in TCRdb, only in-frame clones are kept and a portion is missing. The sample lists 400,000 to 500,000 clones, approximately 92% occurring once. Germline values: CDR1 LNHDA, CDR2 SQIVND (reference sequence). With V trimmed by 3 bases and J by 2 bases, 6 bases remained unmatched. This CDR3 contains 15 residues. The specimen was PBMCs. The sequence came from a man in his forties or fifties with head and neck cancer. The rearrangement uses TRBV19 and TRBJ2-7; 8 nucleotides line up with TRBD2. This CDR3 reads CASSIGSGTAYEQYF. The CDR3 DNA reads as TGTGCCAGTAGTATCGGTAGCGGGACGGCCTACGAGCAGTACTTC. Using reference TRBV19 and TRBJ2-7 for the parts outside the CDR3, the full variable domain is DGGITQSPKYLFRKEGQNVTLSCEQNLNHDAMYWYRQDPGQGLRLIYYSQIVNDFQKGDIAEGYSVSREKKESFPLTVTSAQKNPTAFYLCASSIGSGTAYEQYFGPGTRLTVT.